Only one count was recorded for the clone carrying this TCR beta chain. Its antigen remains unidentified. In the authors' workflow: ImmunoSEQ junction-only sequences lacked quality scores, so their filtering differed. The data were produced by immunoSEQ multiplex PCR, yet TCRdb's version contains in-frame clones alone and is incomplete. The DNA gave D and trimming, while V, J and clone size come from that table. The sample has about 2.1 million clones; approximately 94% are singletons. Selected positively for CCR7 and CD45RO-negative, naive CD8 cells excluded terminally differentiated effector memory CD45RA+ cells. Nashville, Tennessee was home to all donors, each a Caucasian adult. The data are from a study of shared clonotypes between healthy human individuals. Germline CDR1 and CDR2: MNHNY and SVGAGI (reference sequence). With 6 bases removed from V and 2 bases from J, the gap between germline ends came to 13 bases. The CDR3 length is 15 residues.

The study, taken as a whole, reports: Genetic and exposure-history diversity was limited by the few donors. Blood alone was sampled, and tissue repertoires likely differ.

The specimen sequenced was naive CD8+ T cells from PBMCs. This TCR was sampled from a man younger than 30 in good health. Some clones in this sample may be carry-over from other donors' samples. The chain combines TRBV6-6 with TRBJ2-2, with a possible D match to TRBD1 (5 bases). In DNA, the CDR3 is TGTGCCAGCAGGGCCCGACAGAAAAACACCGGGGAGCTGTTTTTT. Its protein is CASRARQKNTGELFF.